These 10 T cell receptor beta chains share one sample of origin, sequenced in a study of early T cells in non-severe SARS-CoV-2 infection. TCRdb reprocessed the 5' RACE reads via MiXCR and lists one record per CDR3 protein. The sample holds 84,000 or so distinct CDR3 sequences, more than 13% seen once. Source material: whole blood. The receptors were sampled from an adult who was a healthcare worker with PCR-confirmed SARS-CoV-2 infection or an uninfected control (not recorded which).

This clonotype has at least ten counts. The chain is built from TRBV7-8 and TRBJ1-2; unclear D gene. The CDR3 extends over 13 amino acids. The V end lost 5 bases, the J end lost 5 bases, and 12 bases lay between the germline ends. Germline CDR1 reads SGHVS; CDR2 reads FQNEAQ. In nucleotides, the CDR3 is TGTGCCAGCAGCCCGGAGAGGGAATATGGCTACACCTTC. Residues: CASSPEREYGYTF. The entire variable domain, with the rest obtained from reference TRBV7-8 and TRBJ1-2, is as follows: GAGVSQSPRYKVAKRGQDVALRCDPISGHVSLFWYQQALGQGPEFLTYFQNEAQLDKSGLPSDRFFAERPEGSVSTLKIQRTQQEDSAVYLCASSPEREYGYTFGSGTRLTVV.

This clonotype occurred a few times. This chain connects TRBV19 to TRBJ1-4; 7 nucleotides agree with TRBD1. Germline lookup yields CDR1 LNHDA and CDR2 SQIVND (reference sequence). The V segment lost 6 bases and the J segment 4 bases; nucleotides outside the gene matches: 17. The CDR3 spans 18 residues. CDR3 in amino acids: CASRGRDSPLYSNEKLFF. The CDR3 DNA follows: TGTGCCAGTAGGGGCCGGGACAGCCCCCTTTATAGTAATGAAAAACTGTTTTTT.

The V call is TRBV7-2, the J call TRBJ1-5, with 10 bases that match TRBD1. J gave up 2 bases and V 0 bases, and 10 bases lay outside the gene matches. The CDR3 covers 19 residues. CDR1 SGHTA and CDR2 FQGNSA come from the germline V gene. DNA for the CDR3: TGTGCCAGCAGCTTAGCGCGTGGGACAGGGGTTCGTGGCAATCAGCCCCAGCATTTT. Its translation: CASSLARGTGVRGNQPQHF.

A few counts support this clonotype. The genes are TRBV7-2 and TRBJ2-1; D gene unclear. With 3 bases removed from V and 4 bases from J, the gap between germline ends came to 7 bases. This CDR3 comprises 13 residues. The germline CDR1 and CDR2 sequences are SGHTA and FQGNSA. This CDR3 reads CASSFTVYNEQFF. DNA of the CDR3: TGTGCCAGCAGCTTCACAGTGTACAATGAGCAGTTCTTC.

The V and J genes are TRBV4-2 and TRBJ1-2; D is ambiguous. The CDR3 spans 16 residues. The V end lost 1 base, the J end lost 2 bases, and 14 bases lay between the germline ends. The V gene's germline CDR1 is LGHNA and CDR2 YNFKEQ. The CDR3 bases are TGTGCCAGCAGCCAAGGAGCTAAGGGCAGGAACTATGGCTACACCTTC. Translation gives CASSQGAKGRNYGYTF.

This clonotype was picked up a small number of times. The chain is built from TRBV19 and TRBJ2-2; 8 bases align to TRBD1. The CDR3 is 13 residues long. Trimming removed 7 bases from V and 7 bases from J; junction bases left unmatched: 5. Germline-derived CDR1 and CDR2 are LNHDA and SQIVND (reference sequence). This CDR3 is CASNPDRGGELFF. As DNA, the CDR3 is TGTGCCAGTAACCCCGACAGGGGCGGGGAGCTGTTTTTT.

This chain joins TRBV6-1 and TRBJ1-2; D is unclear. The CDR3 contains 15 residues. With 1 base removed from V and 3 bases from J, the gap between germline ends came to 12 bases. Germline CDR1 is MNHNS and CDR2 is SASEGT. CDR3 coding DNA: TGTGCCAGCAGTGAAGAAGCCGGCAGGCACTATGGCTACACCTTC. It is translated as CASSEEAGRHYGYTF.

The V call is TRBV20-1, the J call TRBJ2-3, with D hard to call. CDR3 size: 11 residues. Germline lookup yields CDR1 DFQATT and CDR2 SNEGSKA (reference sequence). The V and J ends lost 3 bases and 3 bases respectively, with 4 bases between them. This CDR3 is CSARKTDTQYF. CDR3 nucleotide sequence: TGCAGTGCTAGGAAAACAGATACGCAGTATTTT.

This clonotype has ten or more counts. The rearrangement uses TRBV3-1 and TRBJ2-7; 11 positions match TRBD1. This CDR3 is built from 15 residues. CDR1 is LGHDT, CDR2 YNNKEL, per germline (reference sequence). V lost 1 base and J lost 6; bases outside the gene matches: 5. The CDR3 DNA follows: TGTGCCAGCAGCCAAGCCGGGACAGGGGGGTCCGAGCAGTACTTC. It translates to CASSQAGTGGSEQYF.

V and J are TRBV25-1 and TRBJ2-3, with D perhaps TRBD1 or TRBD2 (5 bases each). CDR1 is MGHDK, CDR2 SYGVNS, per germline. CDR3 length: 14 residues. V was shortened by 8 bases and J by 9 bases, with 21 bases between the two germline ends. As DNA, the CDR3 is TGTGCCAGCGGGGGATCAGTCGGAGCAGGGACGCAGTATTTT. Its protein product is CASGGSVGAGTQYF.